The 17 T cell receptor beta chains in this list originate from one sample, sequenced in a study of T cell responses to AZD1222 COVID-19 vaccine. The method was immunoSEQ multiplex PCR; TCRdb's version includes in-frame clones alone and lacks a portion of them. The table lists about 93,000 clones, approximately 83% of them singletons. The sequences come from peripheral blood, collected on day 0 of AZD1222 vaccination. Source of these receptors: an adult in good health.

CDR3 in amino acids: CASSLVSGTGELETF. For the CDR3, the DNA is TGTGCCAGCAGCTTAGTATCCGGGACAGGGGAGTTAGAGACCTTC. The gene calls are TRBV7-2 and TRBJ1-2; the match to TRBD1 covers 10 bases. J was trimmed by 14 bases and V by 1 base; bases with no gene match: 13. This CDR3 contains 15 residues. The V gene's germline CDR1 is SGHTA and CDR2 FQGNSA.

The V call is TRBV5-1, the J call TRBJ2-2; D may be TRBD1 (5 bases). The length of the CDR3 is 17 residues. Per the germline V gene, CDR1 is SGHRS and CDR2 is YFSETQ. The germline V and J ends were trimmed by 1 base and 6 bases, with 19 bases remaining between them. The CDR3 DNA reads TGCGCCAGCAGCTTGCAACCCGCGAAAGGGGTGGCCGGGGAGCTGTTTTTT. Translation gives CASSLQPAKGVAGELFF.

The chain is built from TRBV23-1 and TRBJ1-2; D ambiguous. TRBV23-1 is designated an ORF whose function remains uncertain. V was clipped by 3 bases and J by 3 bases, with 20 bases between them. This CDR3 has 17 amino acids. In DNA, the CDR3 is TGCGCCAGCAGTCACTTGTTGTGTACCTTACCTTACTATGGCTACACCTTC. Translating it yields CASSHLLCTLPYYGYTF.

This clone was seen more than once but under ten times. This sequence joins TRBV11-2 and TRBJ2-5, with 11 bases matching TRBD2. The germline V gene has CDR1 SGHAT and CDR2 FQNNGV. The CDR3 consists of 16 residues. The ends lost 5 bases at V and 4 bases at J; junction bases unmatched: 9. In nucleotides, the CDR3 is TGTGCCAGCAGCGCCACCGGGACTAGCGGTCGAGAGACCCAGTACTTC. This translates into CASSATGTSGRETQYF.

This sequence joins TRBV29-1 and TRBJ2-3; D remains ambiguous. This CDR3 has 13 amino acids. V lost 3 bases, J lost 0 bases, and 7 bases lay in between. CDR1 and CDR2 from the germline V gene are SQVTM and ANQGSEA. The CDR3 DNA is TGCAGCGTTGAGACACACAGCACAGATACGCAGTATTTT. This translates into CSVETHSTDTQYF.

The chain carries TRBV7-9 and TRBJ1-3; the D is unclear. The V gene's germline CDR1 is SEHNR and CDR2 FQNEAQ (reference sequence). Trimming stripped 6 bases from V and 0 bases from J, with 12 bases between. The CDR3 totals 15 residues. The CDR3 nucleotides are TGTGCCAGCAGTATTACACCGAGCTCTGGAAACACCATATATTTT. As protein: CASSITPSSGNTIYF.

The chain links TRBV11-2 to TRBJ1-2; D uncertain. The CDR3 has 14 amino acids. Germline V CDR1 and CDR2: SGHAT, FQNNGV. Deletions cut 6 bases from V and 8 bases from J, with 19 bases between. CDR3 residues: CASRVDVGVGGYTF. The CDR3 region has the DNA TGTGCCAGCAGAGTAGATGTTGGCGTCGGGGGCTACACCTTC.

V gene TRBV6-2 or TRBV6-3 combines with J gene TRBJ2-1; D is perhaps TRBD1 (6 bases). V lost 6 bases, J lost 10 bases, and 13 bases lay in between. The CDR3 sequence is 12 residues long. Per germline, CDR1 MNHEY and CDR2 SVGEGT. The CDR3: CASSTGSQEQFF. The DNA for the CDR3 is TGTGCCAGCAGCACAGGGTCTCAGGAGCAGTTCTTC.

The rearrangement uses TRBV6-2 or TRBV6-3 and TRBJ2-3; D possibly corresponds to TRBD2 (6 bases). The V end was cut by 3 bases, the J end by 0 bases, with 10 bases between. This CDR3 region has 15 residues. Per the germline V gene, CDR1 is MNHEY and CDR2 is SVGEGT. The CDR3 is CASSYSGASTDTQYF. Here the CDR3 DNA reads TGTGCCAGCAGTTATAGCGGCGCGAGCACAGATACGCAGTATTTT.

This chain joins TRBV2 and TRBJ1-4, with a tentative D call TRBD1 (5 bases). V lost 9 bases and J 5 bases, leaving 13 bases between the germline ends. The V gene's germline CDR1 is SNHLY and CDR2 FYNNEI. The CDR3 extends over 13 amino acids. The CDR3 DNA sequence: TGTGCCAGTCTGAGGGGCATGAATGAAAAACTGTTTTTT. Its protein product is CASLRGMNEKLFF.

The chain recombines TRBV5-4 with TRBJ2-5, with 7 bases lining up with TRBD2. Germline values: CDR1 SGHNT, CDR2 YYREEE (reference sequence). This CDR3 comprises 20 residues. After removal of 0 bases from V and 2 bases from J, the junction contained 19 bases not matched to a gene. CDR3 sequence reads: CASSLGGSLRGWGVQETQYF. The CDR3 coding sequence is TGTGCCAGCAGCTTGGGCGGGAGTTTGCGAGGATGGGGGGTACAAGAGACCCAGTACTTC.

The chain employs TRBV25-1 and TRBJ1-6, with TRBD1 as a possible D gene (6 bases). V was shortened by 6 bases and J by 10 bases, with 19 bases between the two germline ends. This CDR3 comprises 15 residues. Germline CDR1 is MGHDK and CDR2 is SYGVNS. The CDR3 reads CASSPGVGGGSPLHF. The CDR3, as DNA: TGTGCCAGCAGCCCAGGGGTAGGAGGCGGATCACCCCTCCACTTT.

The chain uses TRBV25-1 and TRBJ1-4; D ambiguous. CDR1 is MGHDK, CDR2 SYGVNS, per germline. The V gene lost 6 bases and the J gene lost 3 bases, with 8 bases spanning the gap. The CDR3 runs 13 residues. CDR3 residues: CASRRTANEKLFF. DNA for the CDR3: TGTGCCAGCAGACGTACAGCTAATGAAAAACTGTTTTTT.

The CDR3 DNA reads TGTGCCAGCAGTGTACAGGCTAATGAAAAACTGTTTTTT. Translated: CASSVQANEKLFF. The J gene is TRBJ1-4, the V gene TRBV2, with TRBD1 as a possible D gene (5 bases). In germline, CDR1 is SNHLY, CDR2 FYNNEI. This CDR3 region has 13 residues. V lost 4 bases and J 3 bases, leaving 6 bases between the germline ends.

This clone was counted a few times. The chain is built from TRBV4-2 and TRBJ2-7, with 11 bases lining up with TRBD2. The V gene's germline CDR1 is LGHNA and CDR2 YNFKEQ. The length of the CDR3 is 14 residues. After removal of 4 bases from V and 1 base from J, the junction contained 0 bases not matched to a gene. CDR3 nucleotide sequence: TGTGCCAGCAGCCTAGCGGGGGGGTCCTACGAGCAGTACTTC. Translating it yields CASSLAGGSYEQYF.

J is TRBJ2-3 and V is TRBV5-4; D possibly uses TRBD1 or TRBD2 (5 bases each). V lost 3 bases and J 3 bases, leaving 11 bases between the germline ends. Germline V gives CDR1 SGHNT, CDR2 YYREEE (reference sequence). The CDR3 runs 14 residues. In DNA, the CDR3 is TGTGCCAGCAGCTCGACGGGACGGACAGATACGCAGTATTTT. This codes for CASSSTGRTDTQYF. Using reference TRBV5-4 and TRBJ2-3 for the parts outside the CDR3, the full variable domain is ETGVTQSPTHLIKTRGQQVTLRCSSQSGHNTVSWYQQALGQGPQFIFQYYREEENGRGNFPPRFSGLQFPNYSSELNVNALELDDSALYLCASSSTGRTDTQYFGPGTRLTVL.

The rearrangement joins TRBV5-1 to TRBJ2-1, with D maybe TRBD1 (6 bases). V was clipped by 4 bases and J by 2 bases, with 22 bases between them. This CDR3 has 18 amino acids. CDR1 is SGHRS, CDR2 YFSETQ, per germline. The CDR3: CASSPMDSRVYPYNEQFF. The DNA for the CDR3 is TGCGCCAGCAGCCCAATGGACAGTAGAGTATACCCCTACAATGAGCAGTTCTTC.